Shown below are 31 T cell receptor beta chains from a single sample sequenced in a study of T cells in Graves' hyperthyroidism and ophthalmopathy. Amplification of TCR beta CDR3 regions used RNA as the template. The HTBI primer set was used in a first-round RT-PCR of the TCR CDR3. A single record per CDR3 protein comes from TCRdb applying MiXCR to the multiplex PCR reads. The data hold 480,000 or so distinct CDR3 sequences, with 35% to 50% observed a single time. Sequenced: peripheral blood or thyroid tissue (not recorded which). Receptor source: an adult woman with Graves' disease, either hyperthyroidism or ophthalmopathy (not recorded which).

This clonotype was seen many times. This rearrangement joins TRBV20-1 to TRBJ1-5; a weak D match, TRBD1 (5 bases). The CDR3 length is 13 residues. Germline-derived CDR1 and CDR2 are DFQATT and SNEGSKA (reference sequence). Trimming took off 3 bases at V and 8 bases at J, with 14 bases between the two ends. Here the CDR3 reads CSASGWGEEPQHF. CDR3 DNA sequence: TGCAGTGCTAGCGGGTGGGGGGAGGAGCCCCAGCATTTT.

The chain joins TRBV20-1 to TRBJ1-2; D ambiguous. The germline V and J ends were trimmed by 0 bases and 5 bases, with 10 bases remaining between them. The CDR3 loop spans 13 amino acids. The germline V gene encodes CDR1 DFQATT and CDR2 SNEGSKA (reference sequence). In DNA, the CDR3 is TGCAGTGCTAGAGATACTTGGGAATATGGCTACACCTTC. Amino acid sequence: CSARDTWEYGYTF.

There are many counts of this clonotype. V gene TRBV20-1 combines with J gene TRBJ1-2; no clear D. Deletions cut 5 bases from V and 2 bases from J, with 18 bases between. Germline lookup yields CDR1 DFQATT and CDR2 SNEGSKA (reference sequence). The CDR3 contains 15 residues. CDR3 DNA sequence: TGCAGTGCTCGGAGAGTCCGGTTAGCGAACTATGGCTACACCTTC. It translates to CSARRVRLANYGYTF.

V and J are TRBV7-6 and TRBJ1-6; D is uncertain. This CDR3 has 16 amino acids. V was pared by 5 bases and J by 0 bases, with 11 bases between. Germline CDR1 reads SGHVS; CDR2 reads FNYEAQ. CDR3 in amino acids: CASSPGSSSYNSPLHF. CDR3 nucleotide sequence: TGTGCCAGCAGCCCCGGGTCTAGCTCCTATAATTCACCCCTCCACTTT. Based on the CDR3 plus reference TRBV7-6 and TRBJ1-6, the full variable domain is GAGVSQSPRYKVTKRGQDVALRCDPISGHVSLYWYRQALGQGPEFLTYFNYEAQQDKSGLPNDRFSAERPEGSISTLTIQRTEQRDSAMYRCASSPGSSSYNSPLHFGNGTRLTVT.

The rearrangement uses TRBV2 and TRBJ2-5; D is undetermined. Germline CDR1 and CDR2: SNHLY and FYNNEI. The CDR3 is made up of 10 amino acids. Trimming stripped 6 bases from V and 6 bases from J, with 5 bases between. The CDR3, as DNA: TGTGCCAGCAGGGTACAGACCCAGTACTTC. This translates into CASRVQTQYF.

This clonotype was seen ten or more times. V and J are TRBV5-1 and TRBJ1-1, with a tentative D call TRBD1 (5 bases). The CDR3 length is 14 residues. V lost 4 bases, J lost 1 base, and 11 bases lay in between. Germline V gives CDR1 SGHRS, CDR2 YFSETQ. The CDR3 coding sequence is TGCGCCAGCAGCCCAGGGAGCTCGAACACTGAAGCTTTCTTT. Protein: CASSPGSSNTEAFF.

The gene calls are TRBV9 and TRBJ2-5; D is undetermined. The length of the CDR3 is 13 residues. V shed 4 bases and J shed 5 bases, with 12 bases lying between them. Germline values: CDR1 SGDLS, CDR2 YYNGEE. The CDR3 DNA reads as TGTGCCAGCAGCCCAATGGGGATTGAGACCCAGTACTTC. Its translation: CASSPMGIETQYF.

The CDR3 region is CATSGLGPVGYTF. The CDR3 DNA sequence: TGTGCCACCAGTGGCTTGGGGCCAGTGGGCTACACCTTC. The rearrangement uses TRBV24-1 and TRBJ1-2; possible D gene TRBD1, 5 bases. The V and J ends lost 5 bases and 8 bases respectively, with 14 bases between them. Germline CDR1 KGHDR, CDR2 SFDVKD. The CDR3 covers 13 residues.

V usage is TRBV2 and J usage is TRBJ1-6, with 7 bases that match TRBD1. There are 16 residues in the CDR3. Germline V gene sequence: CDR1 SNHLY, CDR2 FYNNEI. V lost 6 bases and J lost 0; bases outside the gene matches: 5. The CDR3 loop is CASSSDRSSYNSPLHF. In DNA, the CDR3 is TGTGCCAGCAGCTCGGACAGGAGCTCCTATAATTCACCCCTCCACTTT.

This clonotype was detected many times. The genes are TRBV20-1 and TRBJ1-1; D may be TRBD1 (6 bases). The ends were cut back, 7 bases at V and 10 bases at J, with 22 bases in the middle. Germline loops: CDR1 DFQATT, CDR2 SNEGSKA (reference sequence). The CDR3 extends over 13 amino acids. CDR3 loop: CSVSTGYSRGAFF. The CDR3 bases are TGCAGTGTTTCGACAGGCTACTCCAGGGGAGCTTTCTTT.

This clonotype came up many times. This rearrangement joins TRBV10-3 to TRBJ2-5, with a tentative D call TRBD1 (6 bases). The CDR3 runs to 17 residues. V gave up 2 bases and J gave up 0 bases, with 16 bases separating them. Per germline, CDR1 ENHRY and CDR2 SYGVKD. CDR3 nucleotides: TGTGCCATCAGTGAGACATCAGCCGGGACATACCAAGAGACCCAGTACTTC. Amino acid sequence: CAISETSAGTYQETQYF.

At least ten counts were recorded for this clonotype. The chain has TRBV4-3 and TRBJ2-7, with TRBD2 matching over 10 bases. In germline, CDR1 is LGHNA, CDR2 YSLEER. J gave up 3 bases and V 1 base, and 3 bases lay outside the gene matches. The CDR3 totals 15 residues. CDR3 residues: CASSQGTSGFYEQYF. The CDR3 DNA sequence: TGCGCCAGCAGCCAAGGGACTAGCGGCTTCTACGAGCAGTACTTC.

This clonotype was recorded only once. This could be a read error, since a much larger clone is one nucleotide away. The chain is built from TRBV10-3 and TRBJ2-5, with D perhaps assigned TRBD1 or TRBD2 (6 bases each). This CDR3 comprises 15 residues. Germline V gene sequence: CDR1 ENHRY, CDR2 SYGVKD. Trimming shortened V by 6 bases and J by 0 bases, and 14 bases separated the two germline ends. CDR3: CAISFQGRNQETQYF. DNA for the CDR3: TGTGCCATCAGCTTCCAGGGGAGGAACCAAGAGACCCAGTACTTC.

The sample holds a few counts of this clonotype. The chain uses TRBV19 and TRBJ1-6, with TRBD1 identical over 7 bases. Losses at the gene ends were 9 bases for V and 8 bases for J; bases not matched to a gene: 10. CDR1 and CDR2 (germline): LNHDA, SQIVND (reference sequence). This CDR3 contains 14 residues. The chain's CDR3 is CASRPTGRDSPLHF. The DNA for the CDR3 is TGTGCCAGCAGACCGACAGGGCGCGATTCACCCCTCCACTTT. Together with reference TRBV19 and TRBJ1-6, the CDR3 gives the full variable domain: DGGITQSPKYLFRKEGQNVTLSCEQNLNHDAMYWYRQDPGQGLRLIYYSQIVNDFQKGDIAEGYSVSREKKESFPLTVTSAQKNPTAFYLCASRPTGRDSPLHFGNGTRLTVT.

This clonotype was counted a few times. This chain connects TRBV7-9 to TRBJ2-7; TRBD1 matches 8 bases. CDR3 size: 12 residues. The trim removed 6 bases at V and 7 bases at J, leaving 5 bases unmatched. Germline V gives CDR1 SEHNR, CDR2 FQNEAQ (reference sequence). CDR3 bases: TGTGCCAGCAGTCGACAGGGGAGGGAGCAGTACTTC. Amino acid sequence: CASSRQGREQYF.

This clonotype was picked up many times. One end of the junction fails to match germline, which may point to a read error. This chain joins TRBV7-7 and TRBJ2-5, with 10 bases aligning to TRBD2. This CDR3 is built from 17 residues. Germline assignment: CDR1 SSHAT and CDR2 FNYEAQ (reference sequence). The CDR3 nucleotides read TGTGCTAGCAGCCCAGGGATCGGACTAGCGGTTAAAGAGACCCAGTACTTC. Its protein product is CASSPGIGLAVKETQYF.

The rearrangement uses TRBV20-1 and TRBJ1-5; TRBD1 agrees at 8 bases. This CDR3 region has 15 residues. After removal of 3 bases from V and 1 base from J, the junction contained 5 bases not matched to a gene. Per germline, CDR1 DFQATT and CDR2 SNEGSKA (reference sequence). CDR3 region: CSASRTGISNQPQHF. Here the CDR3 DNA reads TGCAGTGCTAGCCGGACAGGGATAAGCAATCAGCCCCAGCATTTT.

This chain joins TRBV7-8 and TRBJ1-2, with D perhaps TRBD1 (6 bases). The CDR3 sequence is 12 residues long. Germline lookup yields CDR1 SGHVS and CDR2 FQNEAQ. The germline V and J ends were trimmed by 7 bases and 7 bases, with 13 bases remaining between them. The CDR3 DNA follows: TGTGCCAGCATGCGGGGGGCACTTGGCTACACCTTC. Amino acid sequence: CASMRGALGYTF.

This clonotype was found many times. The chain employs TRBV9 and TRBJ1-5; D call uncertain. CDR1 is SGDLS, CDR2 YYNGEE, per germline. Trimming pared 0 bases from V and 4 bases from J, leaving 11 bases between. This CDR3 is built from 15 residues. CDR3 coding DNA: TGTGCCAGCAGCGTAGCCGGGCTCCAGAATCAGCCCCAGCATTTT. Translation gives CASSVAGLQNQPQHF.

The chain links TRBV7-2 to TRBJ1-1; 10 bases are shared with TRBD1. This CDR3 contains 16 residues. The junction had 11 bases not matched to a gene; V was cut back by 5 bases and J by 5 bases. Germline CDR1 SGHTA, CDR2 FQGNSA. Written as DNA, the CDR3 is TGTGCCAGCAGCGCACAGACAGGGGGCGAGGTAACTGAAGCTTTCTTT. It specifies CASSAQTGGEVTEAFF.

The chain couples TRBV2 to TRBJ2-6; D remains ambiguous. CDR3 length equals 15 residues. V lost 1 base, J lost 4 bases, and 8 bases lay in between. Per germline, CDR1 SNHLY and CDR2 FYNNEI. The CDR3 DNA follows: TGTGCCAGCAGTGAAGAAGGCTGGGGGGCCAACGTCCTGACTTTC. Translated, it gives CASSEEGWGANVLTF.

This chain joins TRBV2 and TRBJ1-1; 8 nucleotides match TRBD1. Per germline, CDR1 SNHLY and CDR2 FYNNEI. The junction had 7 bases not matched to a gene; V was cut back by 6 bases and J by 7 bases. CDR3 size: 13 residues. Here the CDR3 reads CASRGDRYIEAFF. The CDR3 DNA reads TGTGCCAGCAGAGGGGACAGGTACATTGAAGCTTTCTTT. Full variable domain (outside the CDR3, taken from reference TRBV2 and TRBJ1-1): EPEVTQTPSHQVTQMGQEVILRCVPISNHLYFYWYRQILGQKVEFLVSFYNNEISEKSEIFDDQFSVERPDGSNFTLKIRSTKLEDSAMYFCASRGDRYIEAFFGQGTRLTVV.

The J gene is TRBJ2-6, the V gene TRBV10-3; D unclear. The CDR3 is 20 residues long. Germline V gene lookup returns CDR1 ENHRY and CDR2 SYGVKD. Trimming took off 0 bases at V and 9 bases at J, with 27 bases between the two ends. CDR3 coding DNA: TGTGCCATCAGTGAGTCCGAAGGCAGCCTCCGCTCTGGGCCCAACAACGTCCTGACTTTC. Protein sequence: CAISESEGSLRSGPNNVLTF.

This clonotype was found many times. The genes are TRBV15 and TRBJ1-1, with D possibly being TRBD1 (5 bases). Trimming left V 0 bases short and J 5 bases short, with 19 bases between. The CDR3 has 17 amino acids. The germline CDR1 and CDR2 sequences are LNHNV and YYDKDF (reference sequence). CDR3 loop: CATSRDQRTPTETEAFF. The CDR3 nucleotides read TGTGCCACCAGCAGAGATCAGAGGACACCAACAGAAACTGAAGCTTTCTTT.

There are many counts of this clonotype. This chain connects TRBV20-1 to TRBJ1-5; TRBD1 might be the D (5 bases). Trimming left V 1 base short and J 7 bases short, with 11 bases between. This CDR3 is 13 amino acids long. The germline CDR1 and CDR2 sequences are DFQATT and SNEGSKA (reference sequence). The CDR3 is CSARVPGSQPQHF. The CDR3 region has the DNA TGCAGTGCTAGAGTGCCAGGGTCGCAGCCCCAGCATTTT.

This clonotype has at least ten counts. V usage is TRBV3-1 and J usage is TRBJ2-2; D ambiguous. The V gene's germline CDR1 is LGHDT and CDR2 YNNKEL (reference sequence). The CDR3 loop spans 13 amino acids. V lost 0 bases to trimming and J lost 5 bases, with 4 bases between them. CDR3 in DNA: TGTGCCAGCAGCCAAGACCAAACCGGGGAGCTGTTTTTT. It specifies CASSQDQTGELFF.

In the case of this clonotype: Its ends do not fully match the called genes, so a read error is possible. The chain recombines TRBV19 with TRBJ2-6; D is undetermined. Germline loops: CDR1 LNHDA, CDR2 SQIVND (reference sequence). The CDR3 is 12 amino acids. The CDR3 loop is CASSTGPNTEAF. The CDR3 region has the DNA TGTGCCAGTAGTACCGGACCTAACACTGAAGCTTTC.

This clonotype was detected only once. The rearrangement joins TRBV2 to TRBJ2-7; 9 bases are a match to TRBD1. Germline V gene lookup returns CDR1 SNHLY and CDR2 FYNNEI. There are 17 residues in the CDR3. Trimming cost V 2 bases and J 4 bases; bases outside gene matches: 12. CDR3 region: CASSELAGGQGTYEQYF. The CDR3, as DNA: TGTGCCAGCAGTGAATTAGCTGGGGGACAGGGAACGTACGAGCAGTACTTC.

The chain's CDR3 is CASSLLFWYQETQYF. The CDR3 DNA follows: TGTGCCAGCAGCTTATTGTTCTGGTACCAAGAGACCCAGTACTTC. The chain is built from TRBV7-3 and TRBJ2-5, with D unresolved. Germline-derived CDR1 and CDR2 are SGHTA and FQGTGA. The CDR3 is 15 residues long. V was shortened by 2 bases and J by 0 bases, with 10 bases between the two germline ends.

V and J are TRBV15 and TRBJ2-6; D not resolved. The CDR3 totals 16 residues. V was cut by 3 bases and J by 0 bases, with 9 bases left in between. Germline CDR1 and CDR2: LNHNV and YYDKDF (reference sequence). The CDR3 loop is CATSRGFVSGANVLTF. In DNA, the CDR3 is TGTGCCACCAGCAGGGGGTTTGTCTCTGGGGCCAACGTCCTGACTTTC.

In its sample, this clonotype was seen a few times. The V call is TRBV5-1, the J call TRBJ1-2; D call uncertain. With 0 bases removed from V and 8 bases from J, the gap between germline ends came to 11 bases. The V gene's germline CDR1 is SGHRS and CDR2 YFSETQ. This CDR3 region has 13 residues. The CDR3 is CASSLGGIGGYTF. As DNA, the CDR3 is TGCGCCAGCAGCTTGGGAGGGATCGGCGGCTACACCTTC.